Given below is one TCR beta chain in context. The sample holds other DNA sequences that translate to the same CDR3. Those enrolled, adults aged roughly 18 to 100 years, came from some 23 US areas. Membership in each cohort depended on participant-reported clinical history. These data originate in a study of blood T cell repertoires in COVID-19. The germline gives CDR1 SGHNT, CDR2 YENEEA. CDR3 length equals 13 residues. Trimming took 5 bases from V and 5 from J, leaving 12 bases between them. Methods used by the authors: Reference gene primer amplification yielded estimated nucleated cell counts. Sequenced by immunoSEQ multiplex PCR; TCRdb stores in-frame clones only, minus some. V and J calls and clone size are given by that table; D and trimming were obtained from the DNA. The table shows 390,000 or so clones, with around 87% occurring only once.

The source of this sequence is a woman aged 50 to 65 who had recovered from COVID-19. The sequenced sample consisted of PBMCs or T cells enriched from blood (not recorded which). The chain has TRBV11-3 and TRBJ1-1; weak D call: TRBD1 (5 bases). CDR3 sequence reads: CASSPGGGTEAFF. In nucleotides, the CDR3 is TGTGCCAGCAGCCCCGGGGGGGGAACTGAAGCTTTCTTT.